This TCR beta chain was sequenced in a study of T cell repertoires in cytomegalovirus infection. At the level of the study: HLA-B-restricted CMV epitopes that are well studied, plus recently identified HLA-C-restricted ones, were used by the study. It was the public TCR beta signatures that indicated both CMV infection and matching HLA type. Study-level findings and limits: Accumulated public TCR beta family frequency recognized individuals carrying CMV together with the relevant HLA.

Trimming stripped 1 base from V and 4 bases from J, with 12 bases between. Germline CDR1 and CDR2: MGHDK and SYGVNS. The CDR3 runs 15 residues. In the case of this clonotype: Antigen unknown.

Each CDR3 protein is one row after TCRdb ran MiXCR on the reads. The sample lists 450,000 to 650,000 distinct CDR3 sequences; 40% were seen once. The sample consisted of cultured PBMCs, taken from culture after CMV antigen stimulation. This rearrangement joins TRBV25-1 to TRBJ2-3; the D gene is possibly TRBD2 (5 bases). The TCR originated in a human donor in good health (CMV status not recorded). Some clones in this sample may be carry-over from other donors' samples. The CDR3 reads CASSESRGGADTQYF. CDR3 DNA: TGTGCCAGCAGTGAATCCCGAGGAGGCGCAGATACGCAGTATTTT. The full variable domain, with the rest looked up from reference TRBV25-1 and TRBJ2-3, is EADIYQTPRYLVIGTGKKITLECSQTMGHDKMYWYQQDPGMELHLIHYSYGVNSTEKGDLSSESTVSRIRTEHFPLTLESARPSHTSQYLCASSESRGGADTQYFGPGTRLTVL.